The 16 T cell receptor beta chains below were found in one sample sequenced in a study of blood T cell repertoires in COVID-19. Assay used: immunoSEQ multiplex PCR; TCRdb lists only in-frame clones, some missing. The table lists approximately 100,000 clones, under 90% of them singletons, with 6% to 7% in the top ten. Input material: peripheral blood. Source of these receptors: a woman aged 45-65 years with acute or convalescent COVID-19.

V usage is TRBV7-9 and J usage is TRBJ1-6, with 9 positions matching TRBD1. The germline CDR1 and CDR2 sequences are SEHNR and FQNEAQ (reference sequence). The CDR3 extends over 16 amino acids. With V trimmed by 4 bases and J by 7 bases, 8 bases remained unmatched. The CDR3 sequence is CASSSMTGGTNSPLHF. The CDR3 coding sequence is TGTGCCAGCAGCTCTATGACAGGGGGGACGAATTCACCCCTCCACTTT. Full variable domain (missing parts from reference TRBV7-9 and TRBJ1-6): DTGVSQNPRHKITKRGQNVTFRCDPISEHNRLYWYRQTLGQGPEFLTYFQNEAQLEKSRLLSDRFSAERPKGSFSTLEIQRTEQGDSAMYLCASSSMTGGTNSPLHFGNGTRLTVT.

The chain is built from TRBV18 and TRBJ1-3; 8 bases match TRBD1. The V gene's germline CDR1 is KGHSH and CDR2 LQKENI. The V and J ends lost 3 bases and 9 bases, in that order; junction bases with no gene match: 10. The CDR3 runs 15 residues. The chain's CDR3 is CASSPPGQAGSTIYF. Written as DNA, the CDR3 is TGTGCCAGCTCACCGCCGGGACAGGCAGGCAGCACCATATATTTT.

V gene TRBV28 combines with J gene TRBJ2-1, with TRBD2 matching 7 bases. The V gene end was trimmed by 7 bases and the J gene end by 9 bases; junction bases not matched to a gene: 18. The CDR3 runs 16 residues. The V gene's germline CDR1 is MDHEN and CDR2 SYDVKM. The CDR3 protein is CASITPPGLGQGEQFF. Here the CDR3 DNA reads TGTGCCAGCATCACTCCTCCCGGACTAGGGCAGGGTGAGCAGTTCTTC.

The rearrangement links TRBV19 to TRBJ2-3; 10 bases are shared with TRBD2. Germline loops: CDR1 LNHDA, CDR2 SQIVND (reference sequence). This CDR3 is built from 17 residues. The trim removed 3 bases at V and 5 bases at J, leaving 11 bases unmatched. The CDR3 nucleotides read TGTGCCAGTAGTATCAGGCGTGGGACTAGCGTTGGAGATACGCAGTATTTT. Amino acids: CASSIRRGTSVGDTQYF. The whole variable domain, filled in from reference TRBV19 and TRBJ2-3, reads DGGITQSPKYLFRKEGQNVTLSCEQNLNHDAMYWYRQDPGQGLRLIYYSQIVNDFQKGDIAEGYSVSREKKESFPLTVTSAQKNPTAFYLCASSIRRGTSVGDTQYFGPGTRLTVL.

This clone was seen a handful of times. The sample contains more than one DNA sequence encoding this CDR3. V and J are TRBV5-1 and TRBJ1-2; maybe TRBD1 (6 bases). The V and J ends lost 0 bases and 8 bases respectively, with 11 bases between them. Germline CDR1 and CDR2: SGHRS and YFSETQ. The CDR3 sequence is 13 residues long. The DNA for the CDR3 is TGCGCCAGCAGCTTGGACAGGGAGCGGGGCTACACCTTC. This codes for CASSLDRERGYTF.

J is TRBJ2-7 and V is TRBV3-1 (or the pseudogene TRBV3-2); 8 bases are a match to TRBD1. The CDR3 extends over 15 amino acids. J was trimmed by 4 bases and V by 0 bases; bases with no gene match: 5. Germline V gene data show CDR1 as LGHDT and CDR2 as YNNKEL (reference sequence). The CDR3 DNA follows: TGTGCCAGCAGCCAAGATTGGGGGACAGGATACGAGCAGTACTTC. It translates to CASSQDWGTGYEQYF.

The chain employs TRBV28 and TRBJ1-2; weak D call: TRBD1 (6 bases). Per the germline V gene, CDR1 is MDHEN and CDR2 is SYDVKM. V dropped 2 bases and J dropped 1 base, with 11 bases sitting between them. The CDR3 runs to 15 residues. The CDR3 is CASSLGGGFNYGYTF. CDR3 nucleotide sequence: TGTGCCAGCAGTTTAGGGGGCGGATTTAACTATGGCTACACCTTC.

The genes are TRBV19 and TRBJ2-5; 7 bases match TRBD1. The germline V gene has CDR1 LNHDA and CDR2 SQIVND (reference sequence). The CDR3 has 13 residues. J was trimmed by 1 base and V by 7 bases; bases with no gene match: 3. CDR3 protein: CASKSGGQETQYF. As DNA, the CDR3 is TGTGCCAGTAAATCAGGGGGCCAAGAGACCCAGTACTTC.

This chain joins TRBV28 and TRBJ1-4; D possibly corresponds to TRBD1 (5 bases). CDR1 and CDR2 from the germline V gene are MDHEN and SYDVKM. V dropped 8 bases and J dropped 8 bases, with 18 bases sitting between them. This CDR3 has 14 amino acids. CDR3 nucleotides: TGTGCCAGCTCCACCCGGGGGGGTGGGGAAAAACTGTTTTTT. It codes for CASSTRGGGEKLFF.

This clone was detected a few times. This chain connects TRBV7-8 to TRBJ1-2; TRBD1 is a possible D gene (5 bases). CDR3 length equals 16 residues. Trimming took 5 bases from V and 6 from J, leaving 22 bases between them. Per the germline V gene, CDR1 is SGHVS and CDR2 is FQNEAQ. CDR3 residues: CASSVFSGGTADGYTF. In nucleotides, the CDR3 is TGTGCCAGCAGCGTTTTTTCGGGAGGGACGGCGGATGGCTACACCTTC.

The CDR3 protein is CASSAGLYNQPQHF. In DNA, the CDR3 is TGTGCCAGCAGTGCAGGACTGTACAATCAGCCCCAGCATTTT. The rearrangement uses TRBV27 and TRBJ1-5; no clear D gene. CDR1 is MNHEY, CDR2 SMNVEV, per germline (reference sequence). The CDR3 runs 14 residues. The germline V and J ends were trimmed by 5 bases and 3 bases, with 11 bases remaining between them.

V gene TRBV30 combines with J gene TRBJ2-3, with TRBD2 matching over 11 bases. Germline assignment: CDR1 GTSNPN and CDR2 SVGIG (reference sequence). The CDR3 spans 15 residues. The trim removed 5 bases at V and 2 bases at J, leaving 6 bases unmatched. CDR3 in amino acids: CAWAGTSGLTDTQYF. CDR3 bases: TGTGCCTGGGCCGGGACTAGCGGTCTCACAGATACGCAGTATTTT.

This chain links TRBV6-5 with TRBJ1-2; tentative D call: TRBD1 (5 bases). Germline lookup yields CDR1 MNHEY and CDR2 SVGAGI. The V gene lost 5 bases and the J gene lost 2 bases, with 12 bases spanning the gap. The CDR3 has 14 residues. This chain's CDR3 is CASSRTLPNYGYTF. In DNA form, the CDR3 reads TGTGCCAGCAGTCGGACACTCCCAAACTATGGCTACACCTTC.

This clone came up once. The CDR3 nucleotides are TGTGCCAGCAGCTCCACCAGAAGTGCAGATACGCAGTATTTT. As protein: CASSSTRSADTQYF. This chain connects TRBV7-3 to TRBJ2-3, with D unclear. The CDR3 is 14 residues long. V lost 4 bases and J 4 bases, leaving 12 bases between the germline ends. CDR1 and CDR2 (germline): SGHTA, FQGTGA.

The chain recombines TRBV3-1 (or the pseudogene TRBV3-2) with TRBJ1-5; TRBD1 aligns across 7 bases. The CDR3 consists of 16 residues. In germline, CDR1 is LGHDT, CDR2 YNNKEL (reference sequence). V lost 5 bases, J lost 0 bases, and 7 bases stayed unmatched. The CDR3 nucleotides read TGTGCCAGCAGCGGAGGGGGCAGTGATAGCAATCAGCCCCAGCATTTT. This codes for CASSGGGSDSNQPQHF.

This chain links TRBV7-2 with TRBJ1-4, with a tentative D call TRBD1 (5 bases). Germline assignment: CDR1 SGHTA and CDR2 FQGNSA. CDR3 length equals 14 residues. Trimming took 2 bases from V and 7 from J, leaving 11 bases between them. CDR3: CASSLQGNSEKLFF. CDR3 nucleotide sequence: TGTGCCAGCAGCTTACAGGGTAACAGTGAAAAACTGTTTTTT.